This T cell receptor (beta chain) emerged from a study of CD4 T cells in relation to SARS-CoV-2 and coronaviruses. Overall study context: ViraFEST: roughly 9-day antigen culture of PBMCs, then TCR beta CDR3 sequencing.

CDR1 and CDR2 from the germline V gene are KGHSH and LQKENI. Deletions cut 1 base from V and 4 bases from J, with 17 bases between. The CDR3 runs 16 residues. Unexposed donor CD4+ T cells date from about 2010-2018, before the COVID-19 pandemic. After ten to eleven days of culture, CD4+ T cells were isolated. The repertoire was sequenced with immunoSEQ multiplex PCR; TCRdb's copy has only in-frame clones and lacks some. The sample yields about 18,000 clones, about 86% seen once. This clone appeared once. What it binds is unknown. V usage is TRBV18 and J usage is TRBJ2-7; D may correspond to TRBD1 or TRBD2 (5 bases each). This clonotype was obtained from a human donor in good health. The sequenced sample was CD4+ T cells from PBMCs, cultured in vitro. The CDR3 sequence is CASSPLARQGGYEQYF. Written as DNA, the CDR3 is TGTGCCAGCTCACCACTTGCGCGCCAGGGCGGGTACGAGCAGTACTTC.